These T cell receptor beta chains were read from a single sample in a study of T cell responses to AZD1222 COVID-19 vaccine. Here immunoSEQ multiplex PCR was the method, and the copy in TCRdb shows in-frame clones only, minus some. The sample includes about 120,000 clones, approximately 83% of them seen just once. The input for sequencing was peripheral blood, taken on day 0 of MenACWY control vaccination. These receptor sequences come from an adult in good health. Each CDR3 is given with its conserved first and last residue. The D gene is left open where the match is weak. Some rows have no size entry. The others give once, few or many, or a class for an expanded clone.

cdr3_aa cdr3_nt j_call clone_size cdr3_length d_call v_call
CASSVTANTEAFF TGTGCCAGCAGCGTGACAGCGAACACTGAAGCTTTCTTT TRBJ1-1 - 13 - TRBV7-9
CASSLVGTGPHANTGELFF TGTGCCAGCAGCTTAGTTGGGACAGGTCCCCACGCGAACACCGGGGAGCTGTTTTTT TRBJ2-2 - 19 TRBD1 TRBV7-9
CAISETGKPYGYTF TGTGCCATCAGTGAGACAGGAAAGCCCTATGGCTACACCTTC TRBJ1-2 - 14 - TRBV10-3
CASSPDRVDGYTF TGTGCCAGCAGCCCCGACAGGGTGGATGGCTACACCTTC TRBJ1-2 - 13 TRBD1 TRBV5-4
CASSFQGPLPLNTEAFF TGTGCCAGCAGTTTTCAGGGGCCCCTACCCTTGAACACTGAAGCTTTCTTT TRBJ1-1 - 17 - TRBV27
CASSRGLNTEAFF TGTGCCAGCAGTCGGGGACTGAACACTGAAGCTTTCTTT TRBJ1-1 - 13 - TRBV27
CASSPFLQMSSGNTIYF TGTGCCAGCTCACCCTTTTTACAGATGAGCTCTGGAAACACCATATATTTT TRBJ1-3 - 17 - TRBV18
CASSLVAGDLTDTQYF TGTGCCAGCAGCTTAGTAGCGGGGGACCTAACAGATACGCAGTATTTT TRBJ2-3 - 16 TRBD2 TRBV7-2
CASSQESGGGGYTF TGTGCCAGCAGCCAAGAGTCAGGGGGCGGAGGCTACACCTTC TRBJ1-2 few 14 TRBD1 TRBV3-1/TRBV3-2
CARDTETGGENEQFF TGTGCCAGGGATACCGAGACCGGGGGGGAAAATGAGCAGTTCTTC TRBJ2-1 - 15 TRBD2 TRBV2
CASSLSGGTATYDEQYF TGTGCCAGCAGCTTATCGGGAGGGACGGCAACCTACGACGAGCAGTACTTC TRBJ2-7 - 17 TRBD2 TRBV7-8
CASSRGLAGFYEQYF TGTGCCAGTAGTAGAGGACTAGCGGGTTTCTACGAGCAGTACTTC TRBJ2-7 - 15 TRBD2 TRBV19
CASSLGDRGLWDQPQHF TGTGCCAGCAGCTTAGGAGACAGGGGGCTCTGGGATCAGCCCCAGCATTTT TRBJ1-5 - 17 TRBD1 TRBV7-2
CASNGAAVHYGYTF TGTGCCAGCAACGGAGCAGCGGTTCACTATGGCTACACCTTC TRBJ1-2 - 14 - TRBV5-6
CASSLYGGAGETQYF TGTGCCAGCAGCTTGTACGGGGGGGCCGGTGAGACCCAGTACTTC TRBJ2-5 few 15 TRBD2 TRBV5-6
CASTPLDRVGYGYTF TGTGCCAGCACCCCGCTGGACAGGGTCGGCTATGGCTACACCTTC TRBJ1-2 - 15 TRBD1 TRBV5-6
CASSLPRGRSYEQYF TGTGCCAGCAGTTTACCGCGGGGCCGCTCCTACGAGCAGTACTTC TRBJ2-7 - 15 - TRBV28
CASSLAPGAYTEAFF TGTGCCAGCAGCTTGGCGCCAGGGGCGTACACTGAAGCTTTCTTT TRBJ1-1 once 15 - TRBV5-8
CASSIDRDRSLHTF TGTGCCAGCAGCATCGACCGGGACAGGAGCCTTCACACCTTC TRBJ1-2 - 14 TRBD1 TRBV5-5
CASSPAEGTTYSPLHF TGTGCCAGCAGTCCCGCGGAGGGTACAACATATTCACCCCTCCACTTT TRBJ1-6 - 16 - TRBV5-6